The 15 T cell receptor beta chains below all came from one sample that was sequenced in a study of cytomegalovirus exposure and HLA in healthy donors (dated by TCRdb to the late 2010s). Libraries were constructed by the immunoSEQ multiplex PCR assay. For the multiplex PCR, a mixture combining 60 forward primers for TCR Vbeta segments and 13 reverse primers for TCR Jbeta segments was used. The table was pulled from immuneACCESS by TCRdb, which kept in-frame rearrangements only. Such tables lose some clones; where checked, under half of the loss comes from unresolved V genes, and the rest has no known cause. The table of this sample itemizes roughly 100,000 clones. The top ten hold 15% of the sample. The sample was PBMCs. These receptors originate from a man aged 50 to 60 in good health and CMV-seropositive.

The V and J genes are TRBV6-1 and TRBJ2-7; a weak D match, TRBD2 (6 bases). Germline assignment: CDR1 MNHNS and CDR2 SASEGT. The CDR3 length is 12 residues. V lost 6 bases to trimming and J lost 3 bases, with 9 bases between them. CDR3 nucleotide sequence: TGTGCCAGCAGAATGACTAGCTACGAGCAGTACGTC. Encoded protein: CASRMTSYEQYV.

The chain's CDR3 is CASSLSPGLEQPQHF. The CDR3 coding sequence is TGCGCCAGCAGCTTGAGTCCAGGGTTGGAGCAGCCCCAGCATTTT. The chain combines TRBV5-1 with TRBJ1-5; D might be TRBD1 (5 bases). CDR3 length: 15 amino acids. Trimming removed 1 base from V and 7 bases from J, with 15 bases in between. Germline V lookup: CDR1 SGHRS, CDR2 YFSETQ.

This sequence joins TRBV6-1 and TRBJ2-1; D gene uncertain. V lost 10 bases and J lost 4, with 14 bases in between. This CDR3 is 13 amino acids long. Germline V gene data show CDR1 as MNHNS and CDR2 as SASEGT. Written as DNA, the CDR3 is TGTGCCACCAATTTCGTGCGTTACAATGAGCAGTTCTTC. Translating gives CATNFVRYNEQFF.

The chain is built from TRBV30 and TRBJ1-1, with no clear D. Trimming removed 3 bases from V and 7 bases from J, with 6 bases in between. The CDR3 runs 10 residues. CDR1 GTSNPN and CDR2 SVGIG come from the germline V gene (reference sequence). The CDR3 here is CAWSRNEAFF. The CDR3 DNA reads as TGTGCCTGGAGCCGTAATGAAGCTTTCTTT.

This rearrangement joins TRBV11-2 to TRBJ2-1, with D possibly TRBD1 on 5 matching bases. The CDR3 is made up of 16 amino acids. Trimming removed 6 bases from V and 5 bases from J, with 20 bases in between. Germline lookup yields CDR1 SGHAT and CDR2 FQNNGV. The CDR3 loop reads CASRTLTGTEHNEQFF. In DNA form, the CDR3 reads TGTGCCAGCAGAACCCTAACAGGTACAGAACACAATGAGCAGTTCTTC.

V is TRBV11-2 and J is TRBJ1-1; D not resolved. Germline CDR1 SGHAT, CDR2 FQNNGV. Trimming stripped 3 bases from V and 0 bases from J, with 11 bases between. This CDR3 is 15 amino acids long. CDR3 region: CASSFSRGLNTEAFF. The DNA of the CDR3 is TGTGCCAGCAGCTTTTCCCGAGGATTGAACACTGAAGCTTTCTTT. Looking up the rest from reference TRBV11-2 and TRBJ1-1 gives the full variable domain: EAGVAQSPRYKIIEKRQSVAFWCNPISGHATLYWYQQILGQGPKLLIQFQNNGVVDDSQLPKDRFSAERLKGVDSTLKIQPAKLEDSAVYLCASSFSRGLNTEAFFGQGTRLTVV.

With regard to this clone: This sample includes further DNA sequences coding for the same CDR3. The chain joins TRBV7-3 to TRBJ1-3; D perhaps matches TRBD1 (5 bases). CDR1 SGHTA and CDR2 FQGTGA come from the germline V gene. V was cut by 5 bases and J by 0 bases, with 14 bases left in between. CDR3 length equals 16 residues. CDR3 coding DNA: TGTGCCAGCAGCCCTGGAGGGAGGGGCTCTGGAAACACCATATATTTT. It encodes CASSPGGRGSGNTIYF.

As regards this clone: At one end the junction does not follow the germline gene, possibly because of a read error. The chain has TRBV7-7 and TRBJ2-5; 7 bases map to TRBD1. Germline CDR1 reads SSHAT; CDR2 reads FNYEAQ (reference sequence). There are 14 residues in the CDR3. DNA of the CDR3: TGTGCTAGCAGCCCGAACAGGGGCCAAGAGACCCAGTACTTC. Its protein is CASSPNRGQETQYF.

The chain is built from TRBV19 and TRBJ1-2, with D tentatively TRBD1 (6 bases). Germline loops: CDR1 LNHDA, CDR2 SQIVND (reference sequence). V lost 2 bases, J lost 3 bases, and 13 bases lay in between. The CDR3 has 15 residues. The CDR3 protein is CASSIQGRHDYGYTF. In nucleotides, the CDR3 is TGTGCCAGTAGTATACAGGGGAGACATGACTATGGCTACACCTTC.

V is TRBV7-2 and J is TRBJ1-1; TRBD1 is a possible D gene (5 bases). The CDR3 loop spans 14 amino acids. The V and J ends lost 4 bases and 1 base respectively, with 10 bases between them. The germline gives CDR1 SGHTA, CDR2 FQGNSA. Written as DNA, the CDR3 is TGTGCCAGCAGCTCGACAGCGTCGAACACTGAAGCTTTCTTT. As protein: CASSSTASNTEAFF.

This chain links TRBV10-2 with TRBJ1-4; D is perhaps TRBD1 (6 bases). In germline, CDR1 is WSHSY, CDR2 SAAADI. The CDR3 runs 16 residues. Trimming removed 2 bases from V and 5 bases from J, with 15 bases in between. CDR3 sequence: CASSEANDRPNEKLFF. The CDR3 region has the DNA TGCGCCAGCAGTGAGGCAAATGACAGGCCGAATGAAAAACTGTTTTTT.

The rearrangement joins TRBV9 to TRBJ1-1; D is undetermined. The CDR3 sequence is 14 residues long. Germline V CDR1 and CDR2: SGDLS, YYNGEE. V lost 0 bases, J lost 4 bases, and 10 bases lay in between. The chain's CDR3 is CASSVGRRGTEAFF. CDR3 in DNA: TGTGCCAGCAGCGTAGGACGTCGAGGCACTGAAGCTTTCTTT.

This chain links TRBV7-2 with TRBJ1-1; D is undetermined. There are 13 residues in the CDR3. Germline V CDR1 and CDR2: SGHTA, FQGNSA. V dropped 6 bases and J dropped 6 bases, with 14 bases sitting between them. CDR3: CASRQRLGAEAFF. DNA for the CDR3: TGTGCCAGCAGACAAAGGCTGGGAGCTGAAGCTTTCTTT.

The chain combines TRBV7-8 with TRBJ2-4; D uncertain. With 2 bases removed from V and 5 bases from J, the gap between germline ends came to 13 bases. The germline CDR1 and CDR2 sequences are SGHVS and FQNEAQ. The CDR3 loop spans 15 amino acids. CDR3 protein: CASSLRRPNQNIQYF. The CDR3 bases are TGTGCCAGCAGCTTAAGGCGGCCTAACCAAAACATTCAGTACTTC.

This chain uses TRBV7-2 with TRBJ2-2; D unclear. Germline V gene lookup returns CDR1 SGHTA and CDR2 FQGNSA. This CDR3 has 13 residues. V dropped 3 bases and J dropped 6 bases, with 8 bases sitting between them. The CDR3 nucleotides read TGTGCCAGCAGCTTCCGAGAGGCCGGGGAGCTGTTTTTT. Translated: CASSFREAGELFF.